This TCR beta chain was observed in a study of blood T cells in healthy people across ages. Then a second PCR, running about 7 to 11 cycles, was carried out with a sample-barcoded 5' primer and a J-beta primer mix. Each TCR beta cDNA got a 12-nucleotide random molecular identifier. A single record per CDR3 protein comes from TCRdb applying MiXCR to the 5' RACE reads. The sample holds over 1,300,000 distinct CDR3 sequences, 45% to 70% seen once. Germline V gene lookup returns CDR1 SGHDN and CDR2 FVKESK. There are 15 residues in the CDR3. Germline trimming cut 2 bases from V and 6 bases from J; bases unmatched to any gene: 10.

What was sequenced was blood. The clonotype originates from a man younger than 35 in good health. The chain recombines TRBV14 with TRBJ2-7; 7 positions match TRBD1. The CDR3 loop is CASSQKPGTVFEQYF. For the CDR3, the DNA is TGTGCCAGCAGCCAAAAGCCCGGGACAGTCTTCGAGCAGTACTTC.